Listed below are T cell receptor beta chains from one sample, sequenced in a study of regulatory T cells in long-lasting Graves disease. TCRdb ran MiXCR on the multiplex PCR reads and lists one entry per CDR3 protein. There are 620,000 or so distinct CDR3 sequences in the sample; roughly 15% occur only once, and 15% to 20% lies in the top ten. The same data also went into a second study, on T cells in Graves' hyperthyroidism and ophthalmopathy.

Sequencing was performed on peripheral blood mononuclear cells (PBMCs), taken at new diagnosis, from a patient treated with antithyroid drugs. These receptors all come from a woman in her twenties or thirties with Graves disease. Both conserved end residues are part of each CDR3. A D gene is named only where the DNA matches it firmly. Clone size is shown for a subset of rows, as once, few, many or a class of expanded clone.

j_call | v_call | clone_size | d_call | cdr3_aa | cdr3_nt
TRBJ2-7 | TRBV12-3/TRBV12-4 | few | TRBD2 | CASKRLAGSYEQYF | TGTGCCAGCAAAAGACTAGCGGGTTCCTACGAGCAGTACTTC
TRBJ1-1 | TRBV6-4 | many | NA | CASSGPGTNTEAFF | TGTGCCAGCAGTGGGCCCGGGACCAACACTGAAGCTTTCTTT
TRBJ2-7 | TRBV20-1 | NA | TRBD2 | CSAASSGRAPYEQYF | TGCAGTGCGGCGAGCAGCGGGAGGGCCCCGTACGAGCAGTACTTC
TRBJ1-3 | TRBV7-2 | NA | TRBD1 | CASSTTGNKGNTIYF | TGTGCCAGCAGCACGACAGGGAACAAAGGAAACACCATATATTTT
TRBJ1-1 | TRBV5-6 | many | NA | CASTWGQGEAFF | TGTGCCAGCACCTGGGGCCAGGGCGAGGCTTTCTTT
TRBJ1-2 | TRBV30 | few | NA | CAWSLTGDNYGYTF | TGTGCCTGGAGTCTTACTGGGGATAACTATGGCTACACCTTC
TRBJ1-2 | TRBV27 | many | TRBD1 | CASSLSGTGVLGYTF | TGTGCCAGTAGCCTATCCGGGACAGGGGTTCTTGGCTACACCTTC
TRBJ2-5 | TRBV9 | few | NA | CASSEMGRETQYF | TGTGCCAGCAGCGAAATGGGGAGGGAGACCCAGTACTTC
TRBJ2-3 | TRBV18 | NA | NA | CARSPQQFLDTQYF | TGTGCCCGCTCACCTCAGCAGTTTCTCGATACGCAGTATTTT
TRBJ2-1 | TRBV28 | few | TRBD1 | CASSTPGTGGNEQFF | TGTGCCAGCAGTACCCCCGGGACAGGAGGCAATGAGCAGTTCTTC
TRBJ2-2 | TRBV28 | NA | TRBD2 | CASSLGGYDTGELFF | TGTGCCAGCAGTTTGGGGGGGTATGACACCGGGGAGCTGTTTTTT
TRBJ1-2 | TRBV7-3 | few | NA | CASSLIGTRYTF | TGTGCCAGCAGCTTAATAGGCACCCGCTACACCTTC
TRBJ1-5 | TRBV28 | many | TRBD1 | CASSFSGTGGSNQPQHF | TGTGCCAGCAGTTTCTCAGGGACAGGAGGAAGCAATCAGCCCCAGCATTTT
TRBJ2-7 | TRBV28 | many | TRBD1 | CASRKTGSDEQYF | TGTGCCAGCAGAAAGACAGGGTCCGACGAGCAGTACTTC
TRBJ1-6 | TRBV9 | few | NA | CASSDVPNSPLHF | TGTGCCAGCAGCGACGTACCAAATTCACCCCTCCACTTT
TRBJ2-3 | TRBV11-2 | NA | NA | CASVLSSGTKYTDTQYF | TGTGCCAGCGTCCTTAGTAGCGGCACAAAATACACAGATACGCAGTATTTT
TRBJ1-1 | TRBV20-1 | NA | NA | CSARGGGVNTEAFF | TGCAGTGCTAGGGGCGGGGGGGTGAACACTGAAGCTTTCTTT
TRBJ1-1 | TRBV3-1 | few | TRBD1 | CASSQLQGETEAFF | TGTGCCAGCAGCCAACTACAGGGGGAGACTGAAGCTTTCTTT
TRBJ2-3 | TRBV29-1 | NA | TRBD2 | CSVIAGAKDTQYF | TGCAGCGTGATAGCGGGAGCAAAAGATACGCAGTATTTT
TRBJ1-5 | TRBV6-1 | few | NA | CASRLWVGNQPQHF | TGTGCCAGCAGGCTTTGGGTGGGCAATCAGCCCCAGCATTTT
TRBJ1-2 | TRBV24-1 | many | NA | CATSDTAGYGYTF | TGTGCCACCAGTGATACCGCGGGCTATGGCTACACCTTC
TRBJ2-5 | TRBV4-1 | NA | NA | CASSQDRWYQETQYF | TGCGCCAGCAGCCAAGATAGGTGGTACCAAGAGACCCAGTACTTC
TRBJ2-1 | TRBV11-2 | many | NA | CASRPRENGYNEQFF | TGTGCCAGCAGGCCCCGGGAGAATGGCTACAATGAGCAGTTCTTC
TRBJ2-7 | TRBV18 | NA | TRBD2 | CASSLTSGAVYEQYF | TGTGCCAGCTCACTGACTAGCGGGGCCGTCTACGAGCAGTACTTC
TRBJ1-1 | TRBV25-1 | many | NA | CASSDPGGGTRPKNTEAFF | TGTGCCAGCAGTGACCCTGGGGGGGGGACACGGCCTAAGAACACTGAAGCTTTCTTT
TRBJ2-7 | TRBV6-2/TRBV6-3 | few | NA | CASSYKYPYEQYF | TGTGCCAGCAGTTACAAATATCCCTACGAGCAGTACTTC
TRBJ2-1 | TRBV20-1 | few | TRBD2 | CSTPGGTSGRASYNEQFF | TGCAGTACCCCCGGGGGGACTAGCGGGAGGGCCTCCTACAATGAGCAGTTCTTC
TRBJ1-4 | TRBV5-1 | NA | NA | CASSLGGSLNEKLFF | TGCGCCAGCAGCTTAGGCGGCAGCCTTAATGAAAAACTGTTTTTT
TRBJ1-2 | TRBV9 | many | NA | CASSAGTLPLYGYTF | TGTGCCAGCAGCGCCGGGACACTCCCTCTCTATGGCTACACCTTC
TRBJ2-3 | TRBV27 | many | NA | CASSLNVGRLSTDTQYF | TGTGCCAGCAGTTTAAACGTAGGACGTCTAAGCACAGATACGCAGTATTTT
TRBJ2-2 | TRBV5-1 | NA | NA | CASRRETGELLF | TGCGCCAGTCGCAGGGAAACCGGGGAGCTGCTTTTT
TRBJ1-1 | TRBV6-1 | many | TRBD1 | CASSGDRGLNTEAFF | TGTGCCAGCAGCGGGGACAGGGGTCTGAACACTGAAGCTTTCTTT
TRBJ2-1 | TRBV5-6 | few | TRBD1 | CASSPGQGREQFF | TGTGCCAGCAGCCCGGGACAGGGGCGGGAGCAGTTCTTC
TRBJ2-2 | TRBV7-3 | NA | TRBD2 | CASSFGTSPTGELFF | TGTGCCAGCAGCTTCGGGACTAGCCCCACCGGGGAGCTGTTTTTT
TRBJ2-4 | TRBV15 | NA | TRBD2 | CDPRYLVFYGRAAFLAKNIQYF | TGTGACCCACGGTATCTTGTTTTCTATGGGAGGGCCGCTTTCCTAGCCAAAAACATTCAGTACTTC
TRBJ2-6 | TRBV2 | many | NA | CASSVSGHHSGANVLTF | TGTGCCAGCAGTGTTTCGGGACATCACTCTGGGGCCAACGTCCTGACTTTC
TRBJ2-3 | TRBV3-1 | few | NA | CASKPSEGGGDTQYF | TGTGCCAGCAAACCTAGCGAGGGGGGAGGAGATACGCAGTATTTT
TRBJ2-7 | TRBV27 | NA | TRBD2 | CASESGSNSYEQYF | TGTGCCTCGGAAAGCGGGAGCAATTCCTACGAGCAGTACTTC